Sequencing of this T cell receptor beta chain was carried out in a study of CD8+CD57+ T cells in acquired aplastic anemia. General observations from the study: Patients and controls shared under 35 CD8+ CDR3 sequences, highly expressed in patients.

This clonotype has at least ten counts. The antigen is unknown. Genomic DNA constituted the template upon which TCR beta VDJ and CDR3 profiling was performed. TCRdb fed the reads into MiXCR, producing one record per CDR3 protein. The data contain more than 250,000 distinct CDR3 sequences, around 60% of them singletons. The receptor's source is a human donor with severe aplastic anemia or a healthy control (not recorded which). Sequencing was carried out using sorted CD4+, CD8+, or CD8+CD57+ T cells (not recorded which) from PBMCs.

Written as DNA, the CDR3 is TGTGCCAGCAGCCGTGGCGTTCGGGCTGGAGAGACCCAGTACTTC. This encodes CASSRGVRAGETQYF. This rearrangement joins TRBV3-1 to TRBJ2-5, with unresolved D. Trimming took 4 bases from V and 4 from J, leaving 16 bases between them. The CDR3 extends over 15 amino acids. Germline CDR1 and CDR2: LGHDT and YNNKEL (reference sequence).